These T cell receptor beta chains were read from a single sample in a study of regulatory T cells in long-lasting Graves disease. TCRdb independently ran MiXCR on the multiplex PCR reads; one entry per CDR3 protein. The sample carries 550,000 to 600,000 distinct CDR3 sequences, roughly 15% recorded once. Another study also made use of these data, one on T cells in Graves' hyperthyroidism and ophthalmopathy.

Sequences were derived from peripheral blood mononuclear cells (PBMCs), sampled at new diagnosis, from a patient treated with antithyroid drugs. Receptor source: a man between 18 and 35 years old with Graves disease. Each CDR3 is given with its conserved first and last residue. A D gene is named only where the DNA matches it firmly. Where a row states a size, it is once, few, many or the class of an expanded clone; other rows omit it.

many,TRBV28,TRBJ2-3,.,CASSLSGISTDTQYF,TGTGCCAGCAGTTTATCAGGGATTAGCACAGATACGCAGTATTTT
many,TRBV12-3/TRBV12-4,TRBJ1-2,.,CASSSGDYGYTF,TGTGCCAGCAGTTCCGGTGACTATGGCTACACCTTC
many,TRBV7-2,TRBJ1-1,.,CASSPFPFSRVNTEAFF,TGTGCCAGCAGCCCTTTTCCATTTTCTCGAGTGAACACTGAAGCTTTCTTT
many,TRBV6-1,TRBJ1-1,.,CASTLGRDTEAFF,TGTGCCAGCACCTTAGGGAGGGACACTGAAGCTTTCTTT
few,TRBV28,TRBJ1-2,.,CASSTAGGSNYGYTF,TGTGCCAGCTCAACGGCAGGAGGTTCGAACTATGGCTACACCTTC
many,TRBV6-1,TRBJ2-1,.,CASSSGENNEQFF,TGTGCCAGCAGCTCGGGGGAGAACAATGAGCAGTTCTTC
many,TRBV29-1,TRBJ2-5,.,CSVGKGKETQYF,TGCAGCGTTGGGAAGGGGAAAGAGACCCAGTACTTC
.,TRBV6-5,TRBJ1-4,.,CASSYTGGEKLFF,TGTGCCAGCAGTTACACCGGGGGTGAAAAACTGTTTTTT
.,TRBV19,TRBJ1-1,.,CASRIQEGANTEAFF,TGTGCCAGTAGGATCCAGGAAGGCGCGAACACTGAAGCTTTCTTT
many,TRBV7-9,TRBJ2-5,TRBD2,CASSPPSGIQETQYF,TGTGCCAGCAGCCCCCCTAGCGGGATCCAAGAGACCCAGTACTTC
.,TRBV28,TRBJ1-3,TRBD1,CASSLGTGTTGNTIYF,TGTGCCAGCAGTTTAGGGACAGGGACGACTGGAAACACCATATATTTT
.,TRBV29-1,TRBJ2-4,TRBD2,CSGSAGGNIQYF,TGCAGCGGATCAGCGGGAGGAAACATTCAGTACTTC
many,TRBV27,TRBJ1-4,.,CASSLRGREKLFF,TGTGCCAGCAGTTTACGGGGGCGTGAAAAACTGTTTTTT
.,TRBV20-1,TRBJ2-2,TRBD2,CSARDHSSGSATGELFF,TGCAGTGCTAGAGATCACAGTAGCGGGAGCGCCACCGGGGAGCTGTTTTTT
.,TRBV19,TRBJ2-3,.,CASSIGDGTDTQYF,TGTGCCAGTAGTATAGGGGACGGCACAGATACGCAGTATTTT
few,TRBV2,TRBJ2-5,TRBD2,CARKGLAPPEILLETQYF,TGTGCCAGAAAGGGACTAGCTCCCCCGGAGATTCTTCTAGAGACCCAGTACTTC
many,TRBV29-1,TRBJ2-7,.,CSVEGGGGIGEQYF,TGCAGCGTTGAAGGAGGTGGAGGGATCGGCGAGCAGTACTTC
.,TRBV20-1,TRBJ1-4,.,CSARTATNEKLFF,TGCAGTGCCAGGACAGCAACTAATGAAAAACTGTTTTTT
few,TRBV20-1,TRBJ1-4,.,CSARDMGGTNEKLFF,TGCAGTGCTAGAGATATGGGGGGCACTAATGAAAAACTGTTTTTT
many,TRBV27,TRBJ2-7,.,CASSTTPTGLYYEQYF,TGTGCCAGCAGTACCACTCCGACAGGACTATACTACGAGCAGTACTTC
few,TRBV20-1,TRBJ2-2,TRBD2,CSARDGSGGTGELFF,TGCAGTGCTAGAGATGGTAGCGGGGGCACCGGGGAGCTGTTTTTT
.,TRBV3-1,TRBJ1-2,TRBD1,CASSQEPQGQGYTF,TGTGCCAGCAGCCAAGAACCACAGGGACAGGGCTACACCTTC
many,TRBV11-2,TRBJ2-7,.,CASSLDLTWPAYEQYF,TGTGCCAGCAGCTTAGACCTGACTTGGCCCGCCTACGAGCAGTACTTC
many,TRBV3-1,TRBJ2-1,.,CASSQVKANGQFF,TGTGCCAGCAGCCAAGTTAAGGCGAATGGGCAGTTCTTC
few,TRBV10-3,TRBJ1-1,.,CAISEGLGGSYTEAFF,TGTGCCATCAGTGAGGGCCTCGGGGGGTCGTACACTGAAGCTTTCTTT
.,TRBV2,TRBJ2-3,.,CASRPPIMTATDTQYF,TGTGCCAGCAGGCCCCCAATAATGACAGCCACAGATACGCAGTATTTT
many,TRBV7-9,TRBJ1-1,.,CASSSPSIGSTEAFF,TGTGCCAGCAGCTCTCCTTCTATCGGAAGCACTGAAGCTTTCTTT
.,TRBV19,TRBJ2-1,TRBD2,CASKRREDYNEQFF,TGTGCCAGTAAGCGGCGGGAGGACTACAATGAGCAGTTCTTC
few,TRBV20-1,TRBJ2-3,TRBD2,CSARGPGAGAPDTQYF,TGCAGTGCTAGGGGGCCGGGAGCGGGGGCCCCAGATACGCAGTATTTT